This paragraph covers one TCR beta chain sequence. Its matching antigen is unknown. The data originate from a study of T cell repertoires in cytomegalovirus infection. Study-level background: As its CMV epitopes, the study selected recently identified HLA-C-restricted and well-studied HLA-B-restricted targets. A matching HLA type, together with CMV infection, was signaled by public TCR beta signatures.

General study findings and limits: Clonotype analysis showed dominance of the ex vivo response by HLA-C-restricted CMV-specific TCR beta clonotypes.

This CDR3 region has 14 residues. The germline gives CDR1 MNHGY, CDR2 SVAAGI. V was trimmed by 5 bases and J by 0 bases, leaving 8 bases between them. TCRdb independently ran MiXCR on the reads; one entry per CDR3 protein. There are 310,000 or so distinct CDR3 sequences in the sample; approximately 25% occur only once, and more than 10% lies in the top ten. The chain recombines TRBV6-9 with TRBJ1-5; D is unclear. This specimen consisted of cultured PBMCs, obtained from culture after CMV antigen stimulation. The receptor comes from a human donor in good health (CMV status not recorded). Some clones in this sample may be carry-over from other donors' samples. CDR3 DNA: TGTGCCAGCAGTCAGGATTATAGCAATCAGCCCCAGCATTTT. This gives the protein CASSQDYSNQPQHF.